The sample holds many counts of the clone carrying this TCR beta chain. What it binds is not known. Trimming pared 3 bases from V and 5 bases from J, leaving 16 bases between. This CDR3 is 14 amino acids long. Per germline, CDR1 SQVTM and CDR2 ANQGSEA. Template switching (which added a universal primer site) was used, and cDNA carried unique molecular identifiers. TCRdb re-called the 5' RACE reads with MiXCR, one entry per CDR3 protein. Among around 480,000 distinct CDR3 sequences, 12% to 15% were seen once, and the ten largest hold about 0.52%. The data derive from a study of identical twins. General study findings and limits: Out-of-frame TCR alpha sharing in monozygotic twins exceeded recombination model predictions. Insertions were reduced in abundant cord blood beta clonotypes but not in memory repertoires.

In addition, the sample was reused for a study of yellow fever vaccine responses in identical twins.

This receptor was taken from a woman aged 18-35 years in good health. The sample comprised CD4+ T cells sorted from blood. The J gene is TRBJ2-5, the V gene TRBV29-1; D is possibly TRBD1 (5 bases). In DNA, the CDR3 is TGCAGCGTTGAGTTGTCCAGGGTAGTCGAGACCCAGTACTTC. It translates to CSVELSRVVETQYF.